The T cell receptor beta chain under discussion was sequenced for a study of T-cell memory formation after mild COVID-19 (dated by TCRdb to the early 2020s). Broadly, across the study: TCR sequence clusters from the two donors were largely donor specific. In two donors, T-cell clones that expanded and contracted after mild COVID-19 were followed by sequencing TCRalpha and TCRbeta repertoires longitudinally. The cohort was made up of two young adult volunteers, one female and one male, who were previously healthy. General study outcomes and caveats: The study covered only a couple of mild cases, and larger cohorts including severe cases with pre-infection samples were considered necessary. From day 15 to 85, contracting clones showed balanced CD4/CD8 phenotypes, whereas a second wave of clones that expanded from day 15 to 37 leaned towards CD4+. Some responding clones were detected in pre-infection memory, suggesting pre-existing cross-reactive memory T cells joined the SARS-CoV-2 response. SARS-CoV-2 specificity was not confirmed for the second-wave clones peaking on day 37. Contracting CD4+ clones appeared mostly in the CM and EM memory subsets, whereas CD8+ clones were enriched in EMRA.

Ficoll-Paque density gradient centrifugation was used to isolate PBMCs. To note about this clonotype: Its specific antigen is unknown. No base qualities exist here, and no much larger clone lies one base off it.

Sequenced using an Illumina NovaSeq 6000. TCRalpha and TCRbeta cDNA libraries were built by 5'RACE with constant-segment primers, adding sample barcodes and unique molecular identifiers. Trizol reagent was used to extract RNA from every sample. Library amplification was performed in two PCR steps, and a second sample barcode and Illumina TruSeq adapters were introduced in the second step. The libraries were sequenced on an Illumina NovaSeq using 2 x 150 bp paired-end reads. The authors processed their data as follows. Demultiplexing of reads and collapsing into UMI-guided consensus sequences were performed with migec v1.2.7. With mixcr v2.1.11, UMI consensuses were aligned to TRA and TRB V and J templates and assembled into clonotypes. A clonotype was counted as expanded or contracted only when both edgeR and NoisET called the clonotype significant, with the noise models trained on biological replicates. For edgeR calls, a false discovery rate-adjusted p below 0.01 and a log2 fold-change threshold of 1 were applied. As an exploratory analysis of dynamics, max-normalized trajectories of the 1000 most abundant clonotypes were examined by PCA with hierarchical clustering. The CD4 or CD8 phenotype of responding clones was assigned using the separately sequenced CD4+ and CD8+ repertoires. The raw public data were reprocessed by TCRdb itself: fastp quality trimming at Q25, MiXCR clonotype calling, in-frame beta chains only. Identical CDR3 protein sequences are pooled into one entry, listed with their most common genes and DNA. The V and J calls follow TCRdb's processing rather than the paper's. For this sample the table gives about 410,000 distinct CDR3 sequences, of which around 17% were detected only once. Approximately 21% of the sample lies in the top ten.

The germline V gene gives CDR1 as SGHAT and CDR2 as FQNNGV. Including cysteine and phenylalanine, the CDR3 has 16 amino acids. Only the CDR3 part of the read is kept: 48 bases, read in frame from the first base. V is cut by 5 bases and J by 2 bases, and the space between the germline ends is 18 bases. This TCR was sampled from a man younger than 35 who had mild COVID-19 (a few samples of this study predate the infection). The sample titles of this study are shuffled in the database, so cell type and time point are left out; the donor was told from shared clones. The chain links TRBV11-2 with TRBJ1-2; there is no confident call for the D gene. Sequencing was done on a sample of PBMCs or a T cell subset sorted from them (not recorded which). The nucleotide sequence is given as TGTGCCAGCAGCCCTGGGAGGGCAGCCCTCAACTATGGCTACACCTTC. Its coded protein is CASSPGRAALNYGYTF. Reference TRBV11-2 and TRBJ1-2 genes cover what lies past the CDR3, so the full variable domain is EAGVAQSPRYKIIEKRQSVAFWCNPISGHATLYWYQQILGQGPKLLIQFQNNGVVDDSQLPKDRFSAERLKGVDSTLKIQPAKLEDSAVYLCASSPGRAALNYGYTFGSGTRLTVV.